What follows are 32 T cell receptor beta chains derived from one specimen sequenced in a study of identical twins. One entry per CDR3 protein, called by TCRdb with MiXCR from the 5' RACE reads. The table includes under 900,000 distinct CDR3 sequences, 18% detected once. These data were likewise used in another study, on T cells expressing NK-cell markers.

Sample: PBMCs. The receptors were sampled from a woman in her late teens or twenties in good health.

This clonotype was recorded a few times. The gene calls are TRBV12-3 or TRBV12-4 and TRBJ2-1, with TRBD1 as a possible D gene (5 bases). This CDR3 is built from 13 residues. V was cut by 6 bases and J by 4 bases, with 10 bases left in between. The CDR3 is CASRQDTYNEQFF. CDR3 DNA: TGTGCCAGCAGACAGGACACTTACAATGAGCAGTTCTTC.

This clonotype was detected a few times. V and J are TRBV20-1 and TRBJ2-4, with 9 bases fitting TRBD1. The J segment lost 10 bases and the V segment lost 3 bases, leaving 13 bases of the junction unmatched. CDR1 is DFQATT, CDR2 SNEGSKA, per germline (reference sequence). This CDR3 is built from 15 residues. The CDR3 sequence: CSASDSGTGPDIQYF. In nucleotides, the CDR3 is TGCAGTGCTAGCGACTCCGGGACAGGGCCAGATATTCAGTACTTC.

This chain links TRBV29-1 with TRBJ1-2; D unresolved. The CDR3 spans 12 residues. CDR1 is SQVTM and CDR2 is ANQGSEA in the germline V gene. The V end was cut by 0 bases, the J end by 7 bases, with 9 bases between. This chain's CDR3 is CSVEETGSGYTF. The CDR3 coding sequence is TGCAGCGTTGAAGAAACGGGCAGTGGCTACACCTTC. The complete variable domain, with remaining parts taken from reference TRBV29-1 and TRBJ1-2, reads SAVISQKPSRDICQRGTSLTIQCQVDSQVTMMFWYRQQPGQSLTLIATANQGSEATYESGFVIDKFPISRPNLTFSTLTVSNMSPEDSSIYLCSVEETGSGYTFGSGTRLTVV.

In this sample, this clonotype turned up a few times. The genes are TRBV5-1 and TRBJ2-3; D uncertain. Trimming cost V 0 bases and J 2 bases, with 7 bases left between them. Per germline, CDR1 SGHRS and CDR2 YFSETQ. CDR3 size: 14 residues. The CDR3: CASSLEGITDTQYF. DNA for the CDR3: TGCGCCAGCAGCTTGGAGGGAATCACAGATACGCAGTATTTT.

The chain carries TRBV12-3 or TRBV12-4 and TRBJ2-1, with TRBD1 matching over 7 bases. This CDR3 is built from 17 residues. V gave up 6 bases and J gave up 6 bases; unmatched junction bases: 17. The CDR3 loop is CASSPTGLFPLSNEQFF. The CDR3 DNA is TGTGCCAGCAGCCCGACAGGGCTCTTTCCTCTTTCCAATGAGCAGTTCTTC.

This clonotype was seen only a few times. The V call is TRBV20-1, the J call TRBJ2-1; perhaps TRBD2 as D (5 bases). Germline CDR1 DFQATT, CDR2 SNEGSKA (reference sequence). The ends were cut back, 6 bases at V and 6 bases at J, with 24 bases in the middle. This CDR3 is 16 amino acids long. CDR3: CSAPGGLAGRTNEQFF. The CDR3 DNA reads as TGCAGTGCGCCCGGTGGGCTAGCCGGAAGGACCAATGAGCAGTTCTTC.

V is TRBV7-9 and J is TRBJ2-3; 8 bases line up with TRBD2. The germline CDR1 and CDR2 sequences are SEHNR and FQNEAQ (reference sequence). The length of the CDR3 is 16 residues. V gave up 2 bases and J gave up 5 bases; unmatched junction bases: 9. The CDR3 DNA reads TGTGCCAGCAGCTTAAGGAGCGGACTAGCAATAGATACGCAGTATTTT. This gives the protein CASSLRSGLAIDTQYF.

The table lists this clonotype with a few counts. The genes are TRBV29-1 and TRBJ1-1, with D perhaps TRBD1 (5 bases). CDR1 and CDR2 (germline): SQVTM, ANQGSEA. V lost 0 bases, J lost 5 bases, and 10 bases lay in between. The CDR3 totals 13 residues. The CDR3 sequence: CSVEEGVGTEAFF. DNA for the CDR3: TGCAGCGTTGAAGAAGGGGTAGGGACTGAAGCTTTCTTT.

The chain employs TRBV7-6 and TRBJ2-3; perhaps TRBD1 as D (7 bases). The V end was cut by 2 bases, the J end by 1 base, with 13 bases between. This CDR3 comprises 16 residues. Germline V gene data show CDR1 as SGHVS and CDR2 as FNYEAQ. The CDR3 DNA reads TGTGCCAGCAGCTTAAGAACAGGGGAGGGCACAGATACGCAGTATTTT. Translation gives CASSLRTGEGTDTQYF.

The CDR3: CASSSRFGLAGVRADTQYF. In nucleotides, the CDR3 is TGTGCCAGCAGCTCCCGATTCGGACTAGCGGGAGTCCGTGCAGATACGCAGTATTTT. This chain uses TRBV11-1 with TRBJ2-3, with 13 bases that match TRBD2. The CDR3 sequence is 19 residues long. Germline CDR1 SGHAT, CDR2 FQDESV (reference sequence). With V trimmed by 4 bases and J by 4 bases, 14 bases remained unmatched.

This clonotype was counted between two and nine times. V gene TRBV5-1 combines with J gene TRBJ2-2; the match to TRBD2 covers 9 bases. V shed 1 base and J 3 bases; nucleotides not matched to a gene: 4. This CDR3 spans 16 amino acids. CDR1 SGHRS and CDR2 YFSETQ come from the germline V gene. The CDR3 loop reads CASSLLAGKDTGELFF. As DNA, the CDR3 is TGCGCCAGCAGCTTGCTAGCGGGAAAGGACACCGGGGAGCTGTTTTTT.

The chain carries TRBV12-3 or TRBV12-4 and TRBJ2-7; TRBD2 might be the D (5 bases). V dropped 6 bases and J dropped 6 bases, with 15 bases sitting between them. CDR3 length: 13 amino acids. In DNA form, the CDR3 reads TGTGCCAGCAGGACACACTTAGGGAGCGAGCAGTACTTC. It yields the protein CASRTHLGSEQYF.

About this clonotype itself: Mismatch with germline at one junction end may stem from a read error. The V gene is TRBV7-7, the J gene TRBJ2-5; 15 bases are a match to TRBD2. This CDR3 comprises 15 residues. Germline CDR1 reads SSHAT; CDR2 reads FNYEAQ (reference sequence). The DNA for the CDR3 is TGTGCTAGCAGCCGGACTAGCGGGGGGGCGGAGACCCAGTACTTC. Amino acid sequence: CASSRTSGGAETQYF. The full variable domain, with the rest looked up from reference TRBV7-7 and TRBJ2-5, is GAGVSQSPRYKVTKRGQDVTLRCDPISSHATLYWYQQALGQGPEFLTYFNYEAQPDKSGLPSDRFSAERPEGSISTLTIQRTEQRDSAMYRCASSRTSGGAETQYFGPGTRLLVL.

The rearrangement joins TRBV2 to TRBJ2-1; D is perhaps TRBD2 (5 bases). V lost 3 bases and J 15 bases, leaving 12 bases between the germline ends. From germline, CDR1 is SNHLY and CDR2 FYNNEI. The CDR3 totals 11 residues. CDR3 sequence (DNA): TGTGCCAGCAGTGAGTGGGAGACCGGGTTCTTC. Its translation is CASSEWETGFF.

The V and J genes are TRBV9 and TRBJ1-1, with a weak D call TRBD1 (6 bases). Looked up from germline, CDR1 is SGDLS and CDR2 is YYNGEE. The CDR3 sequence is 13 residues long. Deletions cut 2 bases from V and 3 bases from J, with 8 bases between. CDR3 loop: CASSVTGYTEAFF. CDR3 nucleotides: TGTGCCAGCAGCGTTACAGGGTACACTGAAGCTTTCTTT.

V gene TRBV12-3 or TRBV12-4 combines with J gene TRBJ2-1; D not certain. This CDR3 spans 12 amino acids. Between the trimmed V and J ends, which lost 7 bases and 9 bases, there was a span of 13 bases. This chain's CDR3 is CASNIGYGEQFF. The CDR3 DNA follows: TGTGCCAGCAATATAGGGTACGGTGAGCAGTTCTTC.

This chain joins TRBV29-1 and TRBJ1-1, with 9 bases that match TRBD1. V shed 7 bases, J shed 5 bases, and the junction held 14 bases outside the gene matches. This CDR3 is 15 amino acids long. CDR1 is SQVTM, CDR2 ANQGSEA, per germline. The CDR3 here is CSANSYGTGRTEAFF. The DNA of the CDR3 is TGCAGCGCTAACTCTTATGGGACAGGGCGGACTGAAGCTTTCTTT.

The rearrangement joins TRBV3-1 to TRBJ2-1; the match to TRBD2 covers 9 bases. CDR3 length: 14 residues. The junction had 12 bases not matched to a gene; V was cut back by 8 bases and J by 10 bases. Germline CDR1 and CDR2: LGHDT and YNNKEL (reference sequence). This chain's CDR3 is CASERGVPPGEQFF. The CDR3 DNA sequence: TGTGCCAGCGAGCGGGGGGTCCCTCCGGGGGAGCAGTTCTTC.

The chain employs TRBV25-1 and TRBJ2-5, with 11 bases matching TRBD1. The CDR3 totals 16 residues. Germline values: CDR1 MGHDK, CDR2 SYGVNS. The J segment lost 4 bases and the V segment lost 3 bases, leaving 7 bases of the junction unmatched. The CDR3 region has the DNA TGTGCCAGCAGTGAGTCCGGGACAGGGGGAGGAGAGACCCAGTACTTC. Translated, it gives CASSESGTGGGETQYF.

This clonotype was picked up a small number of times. The CDR3 coding sequence is TGTGCCCAAAGGCTAGCGGGGGGATCGGATACGCAGTATTTT. Protein: CAQRLAGGSDTQYF. The chain combines TRBV12-3 or TRBV12-4 with TRBJ2-3; 11 bases agree with TRBD2. V shed 11 bases, J shed 6 bases, and the junction held 10 bases outside the gene matches. The CDR3 spans 14 residues.

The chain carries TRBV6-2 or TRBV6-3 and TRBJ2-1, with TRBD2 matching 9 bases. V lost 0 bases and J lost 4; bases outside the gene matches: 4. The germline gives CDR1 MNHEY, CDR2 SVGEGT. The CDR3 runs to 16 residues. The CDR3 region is CASSYSLAGRYNEQFF. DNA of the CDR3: TGTGCCAGCAGTTACTCTCTAGCGGGAAGGTACAATGAGCAGTTCTTC.

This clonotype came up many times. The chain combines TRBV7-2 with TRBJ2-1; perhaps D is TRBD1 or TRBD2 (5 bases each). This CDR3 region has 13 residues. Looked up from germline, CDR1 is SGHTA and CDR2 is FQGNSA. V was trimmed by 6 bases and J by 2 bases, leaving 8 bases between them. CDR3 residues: CASSGTTYNEQFF. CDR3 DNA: TGTGCCAGCAGTGGGACCACCTACAATGAGCAGTTCTTC.

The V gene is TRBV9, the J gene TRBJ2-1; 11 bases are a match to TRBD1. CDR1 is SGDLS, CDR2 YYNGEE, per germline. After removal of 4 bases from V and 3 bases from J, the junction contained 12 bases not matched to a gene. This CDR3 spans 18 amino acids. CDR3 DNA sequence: TGTGCCAGCAGCCCAAGGACAGGGGGCGGGAGGCTCTACAATGAGCAGTTCTTC. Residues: CASSPRTGGGRLYNEQFF.

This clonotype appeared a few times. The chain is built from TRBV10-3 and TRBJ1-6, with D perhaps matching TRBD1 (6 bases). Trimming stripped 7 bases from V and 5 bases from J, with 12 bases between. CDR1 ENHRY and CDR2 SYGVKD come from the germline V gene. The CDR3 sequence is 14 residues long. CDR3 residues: CAINPGQNNSPLHF. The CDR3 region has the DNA TGTGCCATCAATCCGGGACAAAATAATTCACCCCTCCACTTT.

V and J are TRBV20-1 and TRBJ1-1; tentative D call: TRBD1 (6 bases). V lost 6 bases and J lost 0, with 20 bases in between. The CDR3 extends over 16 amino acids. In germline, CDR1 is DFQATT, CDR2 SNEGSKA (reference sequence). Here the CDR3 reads CSALGAGEGMNTEAFF. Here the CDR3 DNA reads TGCAGTGCCCTCGGGGCAGGGGAGGGAATGAACACTGAAGCTTTCTTT.

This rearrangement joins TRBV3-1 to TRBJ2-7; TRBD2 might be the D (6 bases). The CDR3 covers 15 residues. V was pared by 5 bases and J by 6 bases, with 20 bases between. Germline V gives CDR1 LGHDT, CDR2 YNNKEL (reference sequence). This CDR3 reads CASSWGLAEAGEQYF. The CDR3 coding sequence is TGTGCCAGCAGCTGGGGACTCGCGGAGGCCGGCGAGCAGTACTTC.

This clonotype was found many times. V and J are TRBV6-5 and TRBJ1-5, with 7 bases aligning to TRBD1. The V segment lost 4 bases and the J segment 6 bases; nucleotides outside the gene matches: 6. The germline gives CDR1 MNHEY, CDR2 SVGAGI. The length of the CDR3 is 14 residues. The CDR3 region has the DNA TGTGCCAGCAGTTTGACAGGGAAGGGTCAGCCCCAGCATTTT. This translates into CASSLTGKGQPQHF.

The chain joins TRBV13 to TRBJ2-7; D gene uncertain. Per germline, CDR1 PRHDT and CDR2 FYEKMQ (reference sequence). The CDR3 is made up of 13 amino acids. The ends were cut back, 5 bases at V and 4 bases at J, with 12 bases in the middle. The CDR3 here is CASSGRLLYEQYF. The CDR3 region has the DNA TGTGCCAGCAGCGGACGACTTTTATACGAGCAGTACTTC.

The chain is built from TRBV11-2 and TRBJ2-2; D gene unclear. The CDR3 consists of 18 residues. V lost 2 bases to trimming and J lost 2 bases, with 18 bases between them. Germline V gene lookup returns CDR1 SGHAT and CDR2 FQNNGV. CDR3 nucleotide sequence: TGTGCCAGCAGCTTACTCCCCGCCTACAGTACCAACACCGGGGAGCTGTTTTTT. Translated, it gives CASSLLPAYSTNTGELFF.

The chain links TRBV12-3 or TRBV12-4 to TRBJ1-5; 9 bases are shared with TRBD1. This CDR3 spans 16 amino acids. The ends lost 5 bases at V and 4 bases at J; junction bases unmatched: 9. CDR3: CASSILQGARNQPQHF. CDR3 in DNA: TGTGCCAGCAGTATACTACAGGGGGCAAGAAATCAGCCCCAGCATTTT.

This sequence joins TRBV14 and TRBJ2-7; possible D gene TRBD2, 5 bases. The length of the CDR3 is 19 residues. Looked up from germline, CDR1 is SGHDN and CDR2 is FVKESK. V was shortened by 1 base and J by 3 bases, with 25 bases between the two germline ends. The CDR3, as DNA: TGTGCCAGCAGCCAAGCCCCAGCGGAGCACCTAATCCCCAACTACGAGCAGTACTTC. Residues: CASSQAPAEHLIPNYEQYF.

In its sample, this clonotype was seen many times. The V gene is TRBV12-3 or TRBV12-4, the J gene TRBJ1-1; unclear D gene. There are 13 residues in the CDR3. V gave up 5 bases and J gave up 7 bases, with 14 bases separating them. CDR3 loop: CASSRSGWGEAFF. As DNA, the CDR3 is TGTGCCAGCAGTCGGTCGGGTTGGGGTGAAGCTTTCTTT.